The 5 T cell receptor beta chains given below trace back to one sample, sequenced in a study of shared clonotypes between healthy human individuals. The table came from immunoSEQ multiplex PCR; TCRdb's copy has only in-frame clones and leaves some out. This sample carries about 470,000 clones, around 75% of them seen once, and the ten largest clones take over 10%. Sample: PBMCs. All receptors derive from a woman aged 40 to 50 in good health. Some clones in this sample may be carry-over from other donors' samples.

This clone was counted many times. The rearrangement links TRBV7-3 to TRBJ1-3, with 8 bases that match TRBD1. CDR3 length: 18 residues. The germline V gene has CDR1 SGHTA and CDR2 FQGTGA. V lost 0 bases, J lost 3 bases, and 10 bases stayed unmatched. CDR3 region: CASSLTLRQGACGNTIYF. Written as DNA, the CDR3 is TGTGCCAGCAGCTTAACGTTAAGGCAGGGGGCTTGTGGAAACACCATATATTTT. The full variable domain, rest sourced from reference TRBV7-3 and TRBJ1-3, is GAGVSQTPSNKVTEKGKYVELRCDPISGHTALYWYRQSLGQGPEFLIYFQGTGAADDSGLPNDRFFAVRPEGSVSTLKIQRTERGDSAVYLCASSLTLRQGACGNTIYFGEGSWLTVV.

The CDR3 is CATSYRDSNEQFF. The CDR3 nucleotides read TGTGCCACCTCTTACCGGGACAGCAATGAGCAGTTCTTC. V gene TRBV25-1 combines with J gene TRBJ2-1, with 7 bases fitting TRBD1. Germline V gene lookup returns CDR1 MGHDK and CDR2 SYGVNS. V shed 10 bases and J 6 bases; nucleotides not matched to a gene: 9. This CDR3 comprises 13 residues.

The V and J genes are TRBV30 and TRBJ1-2; weak D call: TRBD1 (5 bases). Per the germline V gene, CDR1 is GTSNPN and CDR2 is SVGIG (reference sequence). CDR3 length: 14 residues. V lost 3 bases and J lost 4, with 15 bases in between. The CDR3 loop is CAWSDYRKTYGYTF. In nucleotides, the CDR3 is TGTGCCTGGAGCGACTACAGGAAGACCTATGGCTACACCTTC.

The chain employs TRBV5-1 and TRBJ2-5; TRBD2 aligns across 7 bases. Germline values: CDR1 SGHRS, CDR2 YFSETQ. V lost 0 bases to trimming and J lost 4 bases; unmatched junction nucleotides: 12. The CDR3 runs 17 residues. The CDR3, as DNA: TGCGCCAGCAGCTTGGACGGGGCGGGAGTAGGTGTAGAGACCCAGTACTTC. Translation: CASSLDGAGVGVETQYF.

CDR3 nucleotide sequence: TGTGCCATCAGTTCCGGACTAGCGGGAGTAAAAGAGACCCAGTACTTC. Amino acids: CAISSGLAGVKETQYF. J is TRBJ2-5 and V is TRBV10-3; TRBD2 aligns across 13 bases. Germline assignment: CDR1 ENHRY and CDR2 SYGVKD. This CDR3 has 16 residues. V gave up 5 bases and J gave up 3 bases; unmatched junction bases: 6.